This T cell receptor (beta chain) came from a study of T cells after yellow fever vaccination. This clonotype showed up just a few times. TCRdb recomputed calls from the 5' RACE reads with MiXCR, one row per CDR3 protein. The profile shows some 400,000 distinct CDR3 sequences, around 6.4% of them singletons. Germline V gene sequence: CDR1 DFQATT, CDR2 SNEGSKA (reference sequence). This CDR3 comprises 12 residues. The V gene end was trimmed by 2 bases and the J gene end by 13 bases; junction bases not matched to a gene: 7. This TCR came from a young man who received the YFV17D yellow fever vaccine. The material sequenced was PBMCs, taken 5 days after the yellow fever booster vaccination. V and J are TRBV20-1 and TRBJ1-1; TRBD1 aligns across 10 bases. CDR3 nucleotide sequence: TGCAGTGCTAGAAGAGGGACAGGGGCAGTTTTCTTT. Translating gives CSARRGTGAVFF.